This TCR beta chain is drawn from a study of blood T cell repertoires in COVID-19. TCRdb's table, derived via immunoSEQ multiplex PCR, lists solely in-frame clones and lacks some. The top ten hold about 4.5% of the sample, which has 120,000 or so clones, around nine tenths seen once. Seattle cases were enrolled at active infection and followed longitudinally. The germline V gene encodes CDR1 SGDLS and CDR2 YYNGEE. This CDR3 is 15 amino acids long. The trim removed 2 bases at V and 8 bases at J, leaving 10 bases unmatched. The chain combines TRBV9 with TRBJ1-2, with 9 positions matching TRBD1. Material for sequencing was peripheral blood. This TCR derives from a man in his fifties or sixties with COVID-19, enrolled during active disease. CDR3 sequence (DNA): TGTGCCAGCAGCGTCTCCCCGGGACAGGGTGACGGCTACACCTTC. This codes for CASSVSPGQGDGYTF.